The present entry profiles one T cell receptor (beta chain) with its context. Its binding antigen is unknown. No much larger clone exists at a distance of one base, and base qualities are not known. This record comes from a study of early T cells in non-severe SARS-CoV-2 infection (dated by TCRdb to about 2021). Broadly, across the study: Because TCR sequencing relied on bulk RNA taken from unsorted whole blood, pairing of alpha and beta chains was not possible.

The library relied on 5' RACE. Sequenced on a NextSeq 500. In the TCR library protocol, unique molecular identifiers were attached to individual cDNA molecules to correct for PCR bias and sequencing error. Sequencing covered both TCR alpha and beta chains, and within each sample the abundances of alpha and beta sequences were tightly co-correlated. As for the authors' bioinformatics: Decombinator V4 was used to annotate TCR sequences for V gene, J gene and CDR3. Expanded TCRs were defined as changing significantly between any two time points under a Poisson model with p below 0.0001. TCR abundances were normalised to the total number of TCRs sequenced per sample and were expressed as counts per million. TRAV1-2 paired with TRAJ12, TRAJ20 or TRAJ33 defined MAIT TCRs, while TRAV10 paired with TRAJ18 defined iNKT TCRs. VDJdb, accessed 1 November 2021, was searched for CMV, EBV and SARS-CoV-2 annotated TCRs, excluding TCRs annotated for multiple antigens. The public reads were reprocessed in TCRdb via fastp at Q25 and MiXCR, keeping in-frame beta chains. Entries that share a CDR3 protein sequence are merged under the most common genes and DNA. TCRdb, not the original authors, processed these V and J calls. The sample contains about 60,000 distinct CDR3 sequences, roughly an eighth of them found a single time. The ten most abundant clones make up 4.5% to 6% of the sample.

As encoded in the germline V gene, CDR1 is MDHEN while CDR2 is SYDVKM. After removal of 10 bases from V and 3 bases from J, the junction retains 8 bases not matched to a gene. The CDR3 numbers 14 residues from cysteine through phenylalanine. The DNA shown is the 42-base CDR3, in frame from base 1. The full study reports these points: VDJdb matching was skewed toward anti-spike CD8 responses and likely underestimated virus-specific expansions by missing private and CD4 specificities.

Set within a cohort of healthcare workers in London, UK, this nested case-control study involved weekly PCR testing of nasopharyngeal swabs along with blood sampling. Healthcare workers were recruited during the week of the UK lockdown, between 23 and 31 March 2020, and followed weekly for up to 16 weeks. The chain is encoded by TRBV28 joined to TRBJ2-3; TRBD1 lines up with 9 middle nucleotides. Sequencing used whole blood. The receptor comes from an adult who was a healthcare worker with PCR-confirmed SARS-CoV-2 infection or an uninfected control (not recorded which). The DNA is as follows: TGTGCCACCCTACAGGGGGCGGTTACAGATACGCAGTATTTT. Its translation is CATLQGAVTDTQYF.